This TCR beta chain stems from a study of long-term antiretroviral therapy in people with HIV. Comment on this clone: Its antigen is unknown.

Assay version v3.0 of immunoSEQ was used, and it was run at survey level. The method was immunoSEQ multiplex PCR; TCRdb's version includes in-frame clones alone and lacks a portion of them. The table lists more than 25,000 clones, more than 85% of them singletons. CDR3 size: 15 residues. Germline V CDR1 and CDR2: MNHEY, SVGAGI. V trimming: 0 bases; J trimming: 3 bases; junction bases outside the gene matches: 3. Study-wide results and caveats: Despite increasing after ART, diversity remained lower than that of transplant donor controls. The range of CDR3 lengths in HIV repertoires proved narrower than that found in controls. Regardless of time point, clones expanded before ART dominated the repertoire. Sampling of blood ran from about 2003 to 2017, and older ART regimens were possibly in use.

The clonotype originates from a woman aged 40 to 55 with HIV. Sequenced here: unsorted PBMCs, sampled roughly 6.5 years after starting antiretroviral therapy. V usage is TRBV6-5 and J usage is TRBJ1-1; 8 bases line up with TRBD1. Written as DNA, the CDR3 is TGTGCCAGCAGTTACTCTAGGGGACAGGACACTGAAGCTTTCTTT. Its translation: CASSYSRGQDTEAFF.